The 24 T cell receptor beta chains given below trace back to one sample, sequenced in a study of cytomegalovirus exposure and HLA in healthy donors. The PCR was carried out with 60 Vbeta primers and 13 Jbeta primers. Profiled with immunoSEQ multiplex PCR; TCRdb holds only in-frame clones, not every one. The data contain over 80,000 clones, approximately 85% of them seen just once; the ten biggest clones take up 5.2%. Sequencing was carried out using PBMCs. Receptor source: a man aged 35-49 years in good health and CMV-seropositive.

The V call is TRBV5-1, the J call TRBJ2-2, with D possibly matching TRBD1 (6 bases). The V and J ends lost 2 bases and 2 bases respectively, with 13 bases between them. The CDR3 has 16 residues. In germline, CDR1 is SGHRS, CDR2 YFSETQ. CDR3 DNA: TGCGCCAGCAGCTTATTCGGCAGGGGTAACACCGGGGAGCTGTTTTTT. Amino acid sequence: CASSLFGRGNTGELFF.

V is TRBV7-6 and J is TRBJ2-3; 8 bases map to TRBD2. The ends lost 1 base at V and 0 bases at J; junction bases unmatched: 6. This CDR3 contains 17 residues. Per germline, CDR1 SGHVS and CDR2 FNYEAQ. The CDR3 loop is CASSLDLAGASTDTQYF. The CDR3 DNA follows: TGTGCCAGCAGCTTAGACCTAGCGGGCGCTAGCACAGATACGCAGTATTTT.

DNA for the CDR3: TGCAGCGTTCCGAGTGGGCGAGCTAACTATGGCTACACCTTC. This sequence encodes CSVPSGRANYGYTF. The rearrangement uses TRBV29-1 and TRBJ1-2; unclear D gene. V was shortened by 5 bases and J by 0 bases, with 13 bases between the two germline ends. This CDR3 has 14 residues. CDR1 is SQVTM, CDR2 ANQGSEA, per germline. Full variable domain (outside the CDR3, taken from reference TRBV29-1 and TRBJ1-2): SAVISQKPSRDICQRGTSLTIQCQVDSQVTMMFWYRQQPGQSLTLIATANQGSEATYESGFVIDKFPISRPNLTFSTLTVSNMSPEDSSIYLCSVPSGRANYGYTFGSGTRLTVV.

The gene calls are TRBV2 and TRBJ1-1; no clear D gene. Trimming left V 6 bases short and J 1 base short, with 9 bases between. This CDR3 is built from 13 residues. Germline V gives CDR1 SNHLY, CDR2 FYNNEI. For the CDR3, the DNA is TGTGCCAGCAGCCGAAACACGAACACTGAAGCTTTCTTT. Residues: CASSRNTNTEAFF.

This rearrangement joins TRBV5-1 to TRBJ2-3; 9 nucleotides line up with TRBD2. J gave up 4 bases and V 0 bases, and 3 bases lay outside the gene matches. From germline, CDR1 is SGHRS and CDR2 YFSETQ. The CDR3 spans 15 residues. The CDR3 loop is CASSLGRGGADTQYF. CDR3 in DNA: TGCGCCAGCAGCTTGGGGCGGGGGGGCGCAGATACGCAGTATTTT.

The V gene is TRBV9, the J gene TRBJ1-3, with D hard to call. V was pared by 2 bases and J by 0 bases, with 6 bases between. The CDR3 is 14 amino acids. In germline, CDR1 is SGDLS, CDR2 YYNGEE. The CDR3: CASSVKSSGNTIYF. CDR3 coding DNA: TGTGCCAGCAGCGTGAAGAGCTCTGGAAACACCATATATTTT. Full variable domain (remainder filled in from reference TRBV9 and TRBJ1-3): DSGVTQTPKHLITATGQRVTLRCSPRSGDLSVYWYQQSLDQGLQFLIQYYNGEERAKGNILERFSAQQFPDLHSELNLSSLELGDSALYFCASSVKSSGNTIYFGEGSWLTVV.

This chain connects TRBV9 to TRBJ1-1, with 7 bases identical to TRBD1. Germline V gene data show CDR1 as SGDLS and CDR2 as YYNGEE. Unmatched junction bases numbered 5, after V lost 2 bases and J lost 1 base. The CDR3 has 15 residues. CDR3 sequence (DNA): TGTGCCAGCAGCGTGTACGGGACAGCGAACACTGAAGCTTTCTTT. It is translated as CASSVYGTANTEAFF.

This clone was recorded only once. The V call is TRBV2, the J call TRBJ1-2; 7 bases align to TRBD1. This CDR3 contains 12 residues. Trimming took 6 bases from V and 5 from J; bases not matched to a gene: 3. The germline V gene has CDR1 SNHLY and CDR2 FYNNEI. As DNA, the CDR3 is TGTGCCAGCAGGACAGGGTTATATGGCTACACCTTC. This translates into CASRTGLYGYTF.

The gene calls are TRBV5-4 and TRBJ1-3; TRBD1 matches 7 bases. V was clipped by 0 bases and J by 3 bases; unmatched bases: 3. Per germline, CDR1 SGHNT and CDR2 YYREEE (reference sequence). The CDR3 spans 15 residues. CDR3: CASSLGDRDGNTIYF. CDR3 nucleotides: TGTGCCAGCAGCTTGGGAGACAGGGATGGAAACACCATATATTTT.

The V call is TRBV10-3, the J call TRBJ2-5, with D possibly TRBD1 on 6 matching bases. The V end lost 5 bases, the J end lost 5 bases, and 15 bases lay between the germline ends. This CDR3 is built from 14 residues. The germline gives CDR1 ENHRY, CDR2 SYGVKD. In DNA form, the CDR3 reads TGTGCCATCAGTACCCAAGGACAGAGCGAGACCCAGTACTTC. Amino acids: CAISTQGQSETQYF.

This clone came up a few times. V usage is TRBV30 and J usage is TRBJ1-1, with D maybe TRBD1 (5 bases). The germline V gene encodes CDR1 GTSNPN and CDR2 SVGIG (reference sequence). The CDR3 is 14 residues long. Trimming removed 0 bases at V and 1 base at J, with 9 bases between. The CDR3 region is CAWSVTGGNTEAFF. In nucleotides, the CDR3 is TGTGCCTGGAGTGTAACCGGGGGGAACACTGAAGCTTTCTTT.

The chain uses TRBV20-1 and TRBJ2-7, with a tentative D call TRBD2 (5 bases). The CDR3 loop spans 10 amino acids. CDR1 and CDR2 (germline): DFQATT, SNEGSKA (reference sequence). The V end was cut by 6 bases, the J end by 4 bases, with 7 bases between. As DNA, the CDR3 is TGCAGTGCAGCGGTATACGAGCAGTACTTC. This sequence encodes CSAAVYEQYF.

This clone was counted a few times. The chain recombines TRBV10-3 with TRBJ1-4; D might be TRBD1 (6 bases). V was shortened by 0 bases and J by 8 bases, with 10 bases between the two germline ends. Germline V gene data show CDR1 as ENHRY and CDR2 as SYGVKD. The CDR3 is 14 residues long. The CDR3 here is CAISESGQEEKLFF. The CDR3 bases are TGTGCCATCAGTGAGTCGGGACAAGAGGAAAAACTGTTTTTT.

This clone was observed a handful of times. The rearrangement links TRBV6-5 to TRBJ1-4; maybe TRBD1 (6 bases). V was cut by 6 bases and J by 0 bases, with 11 bases left in between. From germline, CDR1 is MNHEY and CDR2 SVGAGI. CDR3 length: 15 amino acids. CDR3 region: CASSFGQPTNEKLFF. The CDR3 bases are TGTGCCAGCAGCTTCGGACAGCCAACTAATGAAAAACTGTTTTTT.

The chain couples TRBV7-9 to TRBJ1-2; a weak D match, TRBD1 (6 bases). From germline, CDR1 is SEHNR and CDR2 FQNEAQ (reference sequence). With 1 base removed from V and 4 bases from J, the gap between germline ends came to 13 bases. This CDR3 spans 15 amino acids. The CDR3 sequence is CASSLVLGGGYGYTF. The CDR3 DNA follows: TGTGCCAGCAGCTTAGTCCTAGGGGGTGGCTATGGCTACACCTTC.

The J gene is TRBJ2-5, the V gene TRBV6-6, with TRBD2 identical over 7 bases. With V trimmed by 3 bases and J by 1 base, 5 bases remained unmatched. The germline V gene has CDR1 MNHNY and CDR2 SVGAGI (reference sequence). The CDR3 length is 15 residues. The CDR3 bases are TGTGCCAGCAGTTATAGGCTAGCGGTCCAAGAGACCCAGTACTTC. The encoded protein is CASSYRLAVQETQYF.

The CDR3 loop is CASSPPMNTEAFF. CDR3 DNA: TGTGCCAGCTCACCACCCATGAACACTGAAGCTTTCTTT. The rearrangement joins TRBV18 to TRBJ1-1; no reliable D call. This CDR3 region has 13 residues. V was cut by 0 bases and J by 0 bases, with 2 bases left in between. CDR1 is KGHSH, CDR2 LQKENI, per germline.

In its sample, this clone was seen once. The J gene is TRBJ2-4, the V gene TRBV6-1; no reliable D call. Trimming cost V 5 bases and J 0 bases, with 11 bases left between them. CDR1 MNHNS and CDR2 SASEGT come from the germline V gene. The CDR3 contains 15 residues. CDR3 DNA: TGTGCCAGCAGTATCGCGTCGGGAGCCAAAAACATTCAGTACTTC. Translating it yields CASSIASGAKNIQYF.

The chain uses TRBV2 and TRBJ1-6; D perhaps matches TRBD1 (5 bases). V gave up 4 bases and J gave up 4 bases, with 8 bases separating them. This CDR3 has 14 residues. Germline V gene data show CDR1 as SNHLY and CDR2 as FYNNEI. CDR3 nucleotides: TGTGCCAGCAGTGTTGGGGGGTATAATTCACCCCTCCACTTT. Protein sequence: CASSVGGYNSPLHF. The full variable domain, completed using reference TRBV2 and TRBJ1-6, is EPEVTQTPSHQVTQMGQEVILRCVPISNHLYFYWYRQILGQKVEFLVSFYNNEISEKSEIFDDQFSVERPDGSNFTLKIRSTKLEDSAMYFCASSVGGYNSPLHFGNGTRLTVT.

V and J are TRBV4-2 and TRBJ2-1; 10 bases fit TRBD1. After removal of 4 bases from V and 6 bases from J, the junction contained 9 bases not matched to a gene. Germline loops: CDR1 LGHNA, CDR2 YNFKEQ. The CDR3 is 16 amino acids. CDR3 loop: CASSPRTGGMVNEQFF. Written as DNA, the CDR3 is TGTGCCAGCAGCCCGCGGACAGGGGGAATGGTCAATGAGCAGTTCTTC.

This clone was recorded only once. The chain links TRBV5-1 to TRBJ1-1; 8 bases fit TRBD1. The CDR3 runs 15 residues. V shed 0 bases and J 1 base; nucleotides not matched to a gene: 2. Per germline, CDR1 SGHRS and CDR2 YFSETQ. Written as DNA, the CDR3 is TGCGCCAGCAGCTTGGTTGGGACAGGGAACACTGAAGCTTTCTTT. Its protein is CASSLVGTGNTEAFF.

The V call is TRBV29-1, the J call TRBJ2-1, with 12 bases that match TRBD1. This CDR3 comprises 13 residues. The trim removed 7 bases at V and 8 bases at J, leaving 6 bases unmatched. Germline V gene data show CDR1 as SQVTM and CDR2 as ANQGSEA. The CDR3 is CSAAGTGGHEQFF. The CDR3 DNA reads TGCAGCGCCGCGGGGACAGGGGGCCATGAGCAGTTCTTC.

The DNA of the CDR3 is TGCGCCAGCAGCTTGGAGCGGAGCTCCTACAATGAGCAGTTCTTC. Protein product: CASSLERSSYNEQFF. This chain links TRBV5-1 with TRBJ2-1; weak D call: TRBD2 (5 bases). The CDR3 covers 15 residues. Germline CDR1 and CDR2: SGHRS and YFSETQ. Trimming shortened V by 0 bases and J by 0 bases, and 7 bases separated the two germline ends. The variable domain in full, completed from reference TRBV5-1 and TRBJ2-1, reads KAGVTQTPRYLIKTRGQQVTLSCSPISGHRSVSWYQQTPGQGLQFLFEYFSETQRNKGNFPGRFSGRQFSNSRSEMNVSTLELGDSALYLCASSLERSSYNEQFFGPGTRLTVL.

The chain has TRBV7-9 and TRBJ2-7; TRBD2 aligns across 11 bases. This CDR3 contains 15 residues. CDR1 and CDR2 (germline): SEHNR, FQNEAQ (reference sequence). Losses at the gene ends were 7 bases for V and 4 bases for J; bases not matched to a gene: 9. This chain's CDR3 is CASIWGTSGGYEQYF. CDR3 nucleotide sequence: TGTGCCAGCATCTGGGGGACTAGCGGAGGATACGAGCAGTACTTC.